These 26 T cell receptor beta chains were all obtained from the same sample, sequenced in a study of CD8 T cells in ankylosing spondylitis. TCRdb itself ran the 5' RACE reads through MiXCR, one entry per CDR3 protein. The sample has approximately 180,000 distinct CDR3 sequences, approximately 18% seen once. Specimen: blood, either unsorted or a sorted T cell fraction (not recorded which). The receptors were gathered from a male donor between 5 and 29 years old with ankylosing spondylitis or in good health (not recorded which).

This clonotype was counted ten times or more. CDR3 loop: CASSLRAGRRNEQFF. CDR3 bases: TGTGCCAGCAGTTTGAGGGCAGGGCGGCGGAATGAGCAGTTCTTC. V usage is TRBV12-3 or TRBV12-4 and J usage is TRBJ2-1; D may match TRBD1 or TRBD2 (5 bases each). This CDR3 is built from 15 residues. V was clipped by 3 bases and J by 7 bases, with 16 bases between them.

This clonotype occurred many times. The V and J genes are TRBV29-1 and TRBJ2-1; tentative D call: TRBD2 (6 bases). The germline V gene has CDR1 SQVTM and CDR2 ANQGSEA. Trimming pared 4 bases from V and 0 bases from J, leaving 13 bases between. There are 15 residues in the CDR3. CDR3 DNA: TGCAGCGTTGGTTCCGGGAGAAGCTCCTACAATGAGCAGTTCTTC. Protein: CSVGSGRSSYNEQFF.

This clonotype was observed at least ten times. CDR3 nucleotide sequence: TGTGCCAGCAGCCAAGATGATGGGATCCCCACTACCTTCTTC. This gives the protein CASSQDDGIPTTFF. The chain is built from TRBV4-2 and TRBJ2-1; D is undetermined. CDR1 and CDR2 (germline): LGHNA, YNFKEQ. With 0 bases removed from V and 16 bases from J, the gap between germline ends came to 19 bases. CDR3 size: 14 residues.

This clonotype showed up just a few times. This chain connects TRBV7-2 to TRBJ2-1, with D tentatively TRBD2 (5 bases). V was pared by 4 bases and J by 4 bases, with 14 bases between. Per the germline V gene, CDR1 is SGHTA and CDR2 is FQGNSA. CDR3 length equals 15 residues. The CDR3 loop reads CASSYGGPIYNEQFF. The CDR3 nucleotides are TGTGCCAGCAGCTACGGCGGGCCCATTTACAATGAGCAGTTCTTC.

This chain connects TRBV6-6 to TRBJ2-5; D might be TRBD1 or TRBD2, each matching 6 bases. This CDR3 has 14 amino acids. V lost 6 bases to trimming and J lost 6 bases, with 17 bases between them. Germline V gene lookup returns CDR1 MNHNY and CDR2 SVGAGI (reference sequence). The CDR3 loop is CASRATRGPKTQYF. The CDR3 nucleotides are TGTGCCAGCAGGGCAACACGGGGGCCTAAGACCCAGTACTTC.

This clonotype was seen only a few times. The rearrangement uses TRBV20-1 and TRBJ2-4, with a tentative D call TRBD1 (6 bases). This CDR3 region has 14 residues. The V end was cut by 3 bases, the J end by 3 bases, with 12 bases between. The germline V gene has CDR1 DFQATT and CDR2 SNEGSKA (reference sequence). This chain's CDR3 is CSASGQGNKNIQYF. CDR3 DNA: TGCAGTGCTAGTGGCCAGGGGAACAAAAACATTCAGTACTTC.

This clonotype was counted many times. The chain has TRBV6-2 or TRBV6-3 and TRBJ2-1; D not resolved. CDR1 is MNHEY and CDR2 is SVGEGT in the germline V gene. The CDR3 totals 10 residues. The V end was cut by 9 bases, the J end by 6 bases, with 6 bases between. CDR3 amino acids: CARGSNEQFF. CDR3 DNA: TGTGCCAGGGGTAGCAATGAGCAGTTCTTC.

This clonotype was seen many times. This CDR3 reads CSARYRGRETQYF. DNA for the CDR3: TGCAGCGCCCGATACAGGGGGCGAGAGACCCAGTACTTC. The chain recombines TRBV29-1 with TRBJ2-5; 9 nucleotides match TRBD1. The CDR3 loop spans 13 amino acids. The V gene end was trimmed by 7 bases and the J gene end by 4 bases; junction bases not matched to a gene: 7. The V gene's germline CDR1 is SQVTM and CDR2 ANQGSEA. Combining the CDR3 with reference TRBV29-1 and TRBJ2-5 gives the whole variable domain SAVISQKPSRDICQRGTSLTIQCQVDSQVTMMFWYRQQPGQSLTLIATANQGSEATYESGFVIDKFPISRPNLTFSTLTVSNMSPEDSSIYLCSARYRGRETQYFGPGTRLLVL.

This clonotype was counted ten times or more. The chain couples TRBV12-3 or TRBV12-4 to TRBJ2-5; tentatively, D is TRBD1 (5 bases). The V and J ends lost 6 bases and 4 bases respectively, with 15 bases between them. The CDR3 extends over 14 amino acids. The CDR3 reads CASRFQGIRETQYF. CDR3 nucleotides: TGTGCCAGCAGGTTTCAGGGAATCCGAGAGACCCAGTACTTC.

This clonotype turned up a few times. This may arise from a read error, as a much more abundant clone is one base away. This chain joins TRBV2 and TRBJ2-1; 9 bases line up with TRBD2. CDR3 length: 13 amino acids. The germline V gene has CDR1 SNHLY and CDR2 FYNNEI. DNA for the CDR3: TGTGCCAGCAGCGGACTAGCGAACAATGATCAGTTCTTC. Residues: CASSGLANNDQFF.

The CDR3 here is CSVGPGNYGYTF. CDR3 DNA sequence: TGCAGCGTTGGGCCAGGGAACTATGGCTACACCTTC. The chain combines TRBV29-1 with TRBJ1-2; D possibly corresponds to TRBD1 (5 bases). CDR1 is SQVTM, CDR2 ANQGSEA, per germline. V gave up 4 bases and J gave up 2 bases, with 8 bases separating them. The CDR3 sequence is 12 residues long.

This clonotype was seen at least ten times. J is TRBJ2-1 and V is TRBV27; 11 bases match TRBD2. The CDR3 is 14 residues long. Germline CDR1 is MNHEY and CDR2 is SMNVEV (reference sequence). Trimming at V came to 5 bases and at J to 9 bases, leaving 6 bases not matched to a gene. CDR3 in amino acids: CASSRLAGQSEQFF. CDR3 nucleotides: TGTGCCAGCAGTCGACTAGCGGGACAGAGTGAGCAGTTCTTC.

The chain is built from TRBV29-1 and TRBJ1-1; D gene uncertain. This CDR3 spans 13 amino acids. The V gene's germline CDR1 is SQVTM and CDR2 ANQGSEA. The V end lost 3 bases, the J end lost 5 bases, and 13 bases lay between the germline ends. CDR3 loop: CSVDYQTLTEAFF. CDR3 sequence (DNA): TGCAGCGTTGATTACCAGACACTGACTGAAGCTTTCTTT.

This clonotype has a count of ten or more. This chain joins TRBV27 and TRBJ2-5; TRBD1 aligns across 7 bases. The CDR3 runs 15 residues. The trim removed 5 bases at V and 3 bases at J, leaving 9 bases unmatched. The germline gives CDR1 MNHEY, CDR2 SMNVEV (reference sequence). The CDR3 region is CASSNHTTGEETQYF. Written as DNA, the CDR3 is TGTGCCAGCAGTAACCACACTACAGGGGAAGAGACCCAGTACTTC.

The chain has TRBV20-1 and TRBJ2-3; TRBD2 aligns across 8 bases. This CDR3 is 13 amino acids long. With 0 bases clipped from V and 12 bases from J, the junction kept 8 bases outside the gene matches. CDR1 and CDR2 (germline): DFQATT, SNEGSKA (reference sequence). DNA for the CDR3: TGCAGTGCTAGAGATGGGCTAGCGGGTTTTCAGTATTTT. Residues: CSARDGLAGFQYF.

Only a few counts were recorded for this clonotype. The rearrangement links TRBV7-2 to TRBJ2-2; 9 nucleotides agree with TRBD2. This CDR3 has 18 residues. Germline V gene lookup returns CDR1 SGHTA and CDR2 FQGNSA. V lost 5 bases to trimming and J lost 1 base; unmatched junction nucleotides: 11. For the CDR3, the DNA is TGTGCCAGCAGCCTAGTGGCGGGAGGGCCAGGGAACACCGGGGAGCTGTTTTTT. As protein: CASSLVAGGPGNTGELFF. Looking up the rest from reference TRBV7-2 and TRBJ2-2 gives the full variable domain: GAGVSQSPSNKVTEKGKDVELRCDPISGHTALYWYRQSLGQGLEFLIYFQGNSAPDKSGLPSDRFSAERTGGSVSTLTIQRTQQEDSAVYLCASSLVAGGPGNTGELFFGEGSRLTVL.

The sample holds many counts of this clonotype. V and J are TRBV24-1 and TRBJ1-5; 10 nucleotides align to TRBD1. The CDR3 extends over 15 amino acids. With V trimmed by 3 bases and J by 6 bases, 4 bases remained unmatched. The V gene's germline CDR1 is KGHDR and CDR2 SFDVKD. The CDR3, as DNA: TGTGCCACCAGTGATGCGGGACAGGGGACTCAGCCCCAGCATTTT. The encoded protein is CATSDAGQGTQPQHF.

This clonotype was recorded at least ten times. The chain joins TRBV6-1 to TRBJ2-6, with TRBD1 identical over 7 bases. V shed 7 bases, J shed 4 bases, and the junction held 7 bases outside the gene matches. The CDR3 runs to 15 residues. Germline CDR1 is MNHNS and CDR2 is SASEGT. CDR3 sequence reads: CASTLTGAGANVLTF. The DNA for the CDR3 is TGTGCCAGCACCTTAACAGGGGCCGGGGCCAACGTCCTGACTTTC.

This clonotype has just one count. V is TRBV3-1 and J is TRBJ2-5; D possibly corresponds to TRBD2 (7 bases). Germline CDR1 and CDR2: LGHDT and YNNKEL (reference sequence). Trimming pared 6 bases from V and 6 bases from J, leaving 17 bases between. CDR3 length equals 14 residues. In DNA, the CDR3 is TGTGCCAGCAGTCTTCAACGCGGGGGCAAGACCCAGTACTTC. Translating it yields CASSLQRGGKTQYF.

This clonotype showed up just a few times. Relative to the germline gene, one junction end is altered; a read error may explain this. The chain is built from TRBV20-1 and TRBJ2-7; unclear D gene. The CDR3 loop spans 10 amino acids. Germline V gene sequence: CDR1 DFQATT, CDR2 SNEGSKA (reference sequence). CDR3 in DNA: TGCAGTGCGAGAGGTTACGAGCAGTACTTC. Amino acids: CSARGYEQYF.

V usage is TRBV7-8 and J usage is TRBJ2-7; 14 nucleotides match TRBD2. With 6 bases clipped from V and 3 bases from J, the junction kept 7 bases outside the gene matches. Per germline, CDR1 SGHVS and CDR2 FQNEAQ. This CDR3 region has 16 residues. CDR3 sequence (DNA): TGTGCCAGCAGTCGACTAGCGGGAGGGCCGATCTACGAGCAGTACGTC. Amino acids: CASSRLAGGPIYEQYV.

This clonotype was counted ten times or more. The chain carries TRBV12-3 or TRBV12-4 and TRBJ1-6; unclear D gene. CDR3 length: 14 residues. V was cut by 4 bases and J by 6 bases, with 10 bases left in between. The CDR3 reads CASSSPSTNSPLHF. Here the CDR3 DNA reads TGTGCCAGCAGTTCTCCATCCACTAATTCACCCCTCCACTTT.

This clonotype has ten or more counts. The chain is built from TRBV29-1 and TRBJ2-1; 8 bases line up with TRBD1. The junction had 9 bases not matched to a gene; V was cut back by 2 bases and J by 12 bases. CDR1 and CDR2 (germline): SQVTM, ANQGSEA. The CDR3 sequence is 13 residues long. CDR3 DNA sequence: TGCAGCGTTGAATCCACAGGGGGGACCAGGCAGTTCTTC. Protein sequence: CSVESTGGTRQFF.

Many counts were recorded for this clonotype. V and J are TRBV5-1 and TRBJ2-7; TRBD1 matches at 7 bases. This CDR3 comprises 15 residues. Germline CDR1 reads SGHRS; CDR2 reads YFSETQ. Losses at the gene ends were 4 bases for V and 0 bases for J; bases not matched to a gene: 7. The CDR3 loop reads CASSTRDSISYEQYF. CDR3 nucleotides: TGCGCCAGCAGCACTCGGGACAGTATCTCCTACGAGCAGTACTTC. The entire variable domain, with the rest obtained from reference TRBV5-1 and TRBJ2-7, is as follows: KAGVTQTPRYLIKTRGQQVTLSCSPISGHRSVSWYQQTPGQGLQFLFEYFSETQRNKGNFPGRFSGRQFSNSRSEMNVSTLELGDSALYLCASSTRDSISYEQYFGPGTRLTVT.

This clonotype showed up many times. This chain links TRBV6-5 with TRBJ2-7; 7 bases map to TRBD1. V trimming: 3 bases; J trimming: 3 bases; junction bases outside the gene matches: 11. Germline CDR1 reads MNHEY; CDR2 reads SVGAGI. There are 16 residues in the CDR3. CDR3 coding DNA: TGTGCCAGCAGTTATAGCTTGGAACAGGGGAACTACGAGCAGTACTTC. This encodes CASSYSLEQGNYEQYF.

In this sample, this clonotype turned up many times. The J gene is TRBJ1-2, the V gene TRBV12-3 or TRBV12-4; 10 nucleotides line up with TRBD1. The CDR3 is made up of 14 amino acids. J was trimmed by 7 bases and V by 6 bases; bases with no gene match: 8. The CDR3 is CASSKTGGAGGYTF. The CDR3 DNA reads as TGTGCCAGCAGCAAGACAGGGGGCGCCGGTGGCTACACCTTC.